This TCR beta chain is drawn from a study of PD-1 blockade in classical Hodgkin lymphoma. Study-level findings and limits: Reported findings placed baseline TCR diversity lower in newly diagnosed patients (compared with healthy donors).

Comments on this clone: What it binds is unknown.

The V gene lost 5 bases and the J gene lost 6 bases, with 18 bases spanning the gap. This CDR3 spans 15 amino acids. From germline, CDR1 is SGHNT and CDR2 YENEEA. Profiling relied on immunoSEQ multiplex PCR, and the TCRdb table lists in-frame clones only, not all of them. This sample has 11,000 to 15,000 clones; approximately 83% occur once, and the top ten carry roughly a fifth. No patient escaped relapse after autologous stem cell transplantation, and brentuximab vedotin exposure varied. This clonotype originated in a human donor with classical Hodgkin lymphoma. The material was peripheral blood mononuclear cells (PBMCs), obtained at baseline. The chain has TRBV11-3 and TRBJ2-3; D may be TRBD1 or TRBD2 (5 bases each). The CDR3 DNA reads as TGTGCCAGCAGCCCCGGGACCGCCCCGCAGGATACGCAGTATTTT. Residues: CASSPGTAPQDTQYF.